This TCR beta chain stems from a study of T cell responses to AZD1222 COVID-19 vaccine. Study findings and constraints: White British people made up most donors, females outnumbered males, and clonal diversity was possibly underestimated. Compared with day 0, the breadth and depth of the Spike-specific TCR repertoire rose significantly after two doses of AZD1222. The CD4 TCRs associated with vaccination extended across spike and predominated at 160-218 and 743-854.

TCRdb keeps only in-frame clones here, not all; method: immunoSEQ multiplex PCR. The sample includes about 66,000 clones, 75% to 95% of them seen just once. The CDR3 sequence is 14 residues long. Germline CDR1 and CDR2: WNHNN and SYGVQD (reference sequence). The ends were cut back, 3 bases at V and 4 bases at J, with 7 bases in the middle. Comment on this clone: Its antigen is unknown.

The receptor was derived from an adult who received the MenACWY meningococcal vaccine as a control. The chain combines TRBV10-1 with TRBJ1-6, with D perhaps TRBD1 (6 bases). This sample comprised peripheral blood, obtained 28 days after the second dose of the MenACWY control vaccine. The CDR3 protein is CASSEGGYNSPLHF. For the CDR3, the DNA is TGCGCCAGCAGTGAAGGGGGATATAATTCACCCCTCCACTTT.